These 7 T cell receptor beta chains came from one sample sequenced in a study of Ad26.COV2.S vaccination and SARS-CoV-2 variants. Treatment described: 19 received Ad26.COV2.S at low or high dose, single or two shots; 5 received placebo; per-sample allocation not given. Sample collection was performed on day 63 after the first vaccine or placebo injection. Sequencing was performed with immunoSEQ multiplex PCR; in TCRdb, only in-frame clones are kept and a portion is missing. The sample has about 350,000 clones; around nine tenths are singletons. The sequenced sample was peripheral blood, obtained in a trial of Ad26.COV2.S vaccine versus placebo. These receptors all stem from a person between 18 and 59 years old who received the Ad26.COV2.S COVID-19 vaccine or a placebo.

In this sample, this clone turned up once. V usage is TRBV7-2 and J usage is TRBJ1-4, with 11 bases lining up with TRBD1. Germline V CDR1 and CDR2: SGHTA, FQGNSA. The CDR3 spans 16 residues. V gave up 0 bases and J gave up 5 bases; unmatched junction bases: 2. The CDR3: CASSLAGDRGNEKLFF. CDR3 in DNA: TGTGCCAGCAGCTTAGCTGGGGACAGGGGGAATGAAAAACTGTTTTTT.

The chain combines TRBV5-4 with TRBJ2-6; possibly TRBD1 for D (5 bases). Per the germline V gene, CDR1 is SGHNT and CDR2 is YYREEE (reference sequence). The V gene lost 0 bases and the J gene lost 1 base, with 5 bases spanning the gap. This CDR3 has 15 residues. CDR3 residues: CASSLAGSGANVLTF. The CDR3 nucleotides read TGTGCCAGCAGCTTGGCAGGGTCTGGGGCCAACGTCCTGACTTTC.

This clone was counted between two and nine times. This sequence joins TRBV13 and TRBJ2-2, with TRBD1 as a possible D gene (5 bases). This CDR3 spans 12 amino acids. The ends were cut back, 8 bases at V and 5 bases at J, with 9 bases in the middle. CDR1 and CDR2 (germline): PRHDT, FYEKMQ (reference sequence). CDR3 loop: CASSKGTGELFF. CDR3 in DNA: TGTGCCAGCTCAAAGGGGACCGGGGAGCTGTTTTTT.

The chain carries TRBV5-1 and TRBJ2-2; perhaps TRBD2 as D (6 bases). Germline V CDR1 and CDR2: SGHRS, YFSETQ. The V end lost 0 bases, the J end lost 4 bases, and 7 bases lay between the germline ends. This CDR3 comprises 14 residues. The CDR3 DNA reads TGCGCCAGCAGCTTGGTGGGAGGCACCGGGGAGCTGTTTTTT. As protein: CASSLVGGTGELFF.

The table lists this clone with a few counts. The genes are TRBV19 and TRBJ1-5, with unresolved D. Germline V gene lookup returns CDR1 LNHDA and CDR2 SQIVND (reference sequence). CDR3 size: 13 residues. Trimming stripped 5 bases from V and 7 bases from J, with 12 bases between. The CDR3 nucleotides read TGTGCCAGTAGTCATCTCCTGGGACAGCCCCAGCATTTT. Translation: CASSHLLGQPQHF.

The chain carries TRBV14 and TRBJ2-3, with 15 bases identical to TRBD2. Looked up from germline, CDR1 is SGHDN and CDR2 is FVKESK. V was pared by 6 bases and J by 9 bases, with 4 bases of the junction left unmatched. CDR3 length equals 14 residues. CDR3 in amino acids: CASSPGLAGGTQYF. For the CDR3, the DNA is TGTGCCAGCAGTCCCGGACTAGCGGGGGGGACGCAGTATTTT.

This clone was counted once. The chain uses TRBV2 and TRBJ1-4; D unclear. Germline V gene data show CDR1 as SNHLY and CDR2 as FYNNEI. There are 16 residues in the CDR3. With 4 bases removed from V and 1 base from J, the gap between germline ends came to 13 bases. CDR3 sequence: CASSARHSLTNEKLFF. CDR3 in DNA: TGTGCCAGCAGTGCTCGTCACAGCCTAACTAATGAAAAACTGTTTTTT.